The clone carrying this T cell receptor beta chain has a count of ten or more. Its antigen is not identified. The entry originates in a study of CD8+CD57+ T cells in acquired aplastic anemia. General observations from the study: Controls and patients did not differ significantly in CD8+ Simpson's diversity.

V shed 5 bases and J shed 2 bases, with 13 bases lying between them. This CDR3 has 15 residues. Germline V gene data show CDR1 as SGHRS and CDR2 as YFSETQ. Sequencing involved patients with CD8+CD57+ cell expansion previously shown by flow cytometry. Profiling of TCR beta VDJ combinations and CDR3 sequences used genomic DNA as template. TCRdb processed the reads anew with MiXCR; each CDR3 protein has one entry. This sample has about 150,000 distinct CDR3 sequences, with about 45% found just once. V usage is TRBV5-1 and J usage is TRBJ2-2, with D perhaps TRBD1 or TRBD2 (5 bases each). The receptor was derived from a human donor with aplastic anemia. Source material: sorted CD4+, CD8+, or CD8+CD57+ T cells (not recorded which) from PBMCs. Here the CDR3 reads CASSFEGINTGELFF. CDR3 nucleotide sequence: TGCGCCAGCAGTTTCGAGGGGATTAACACCGGGGAGCTGTTTTTT.